This T cell receptor (beta chain) was observed in a study of human T cells and chemical hapten exposure. As for the study in general: Investigators sensitized around 2 cm by around 2 cm of upper inner arm skin with 2% DPC.

This clonotype was seen only a few times. Its antigen is still unknown. In the authors' methods: TCRs per sample had a median of approximately 96,000 and ranged from roughly 20,000 to 690,600. TCRdb passed the RACE reads through MiXCR, listing each CDR3 protein once. None of the V and J calls come from the authors' own analysis; TCRdb made them. Found here are fewer than 150,000 distinct CDR3 sequences, about an eighth of them singletons; the top ten hold approximately 0.89%. The J segment lost 2 bases and the V segment lost 5 bases, leaving 11 bases of the junction unmatched. Looked up from germline, CDR1 is DFQATT and CDR2 is SNEGSKA (reference sequence). CDR3 length: 15 amino acids. Study-wide results and limits: With DPC sensitization, TCRs exceeding 1 in 1000 frequency showed no change. Versus controls, expanded TCRs had significantly more large CDR3 similarity clusters.

Stated time point: patch test 1, 2 weeks after DPC sensitization. The treatment was: therapeutic diphenylcyclopropenone sensitization with weekly scalp DPC. The sample was whole blood, taken in connection with sensitization to the hapten diphenylcyclopropenone (DPC). This receptor was obtained from a man aged 18 to 30 with alopecia areata. Some clones in this sample may be carry-over from other donors' samples. The V gene is TRBV20-1, the J gene TRBJ1-2, with 7 bases that match TRBD1. CDR3 sequence reads: CSASRTGLGNYGYTF. CDR3 nucleotide sequence: TGCAGTGCTTCCCGGACAGGTCTAGGCAACTATGGCTACACCTTC.